Included here is one TCR beta chain sequence, with context. This clone's antigen is unknown. No much larger clonotype is one base removed from it; base qualities were not supplied. Read against the paper, the sample's time point label means: baseline before first vaccination. Vaccinee samples were obtained from the UK trials COV001 and COV002, which included a single-blind randomized controlled phase 2/3 trial of AZD1222 (ChAdOx1 nCoV-19) in healthy adults. For TCRbeta chain sequencing, PBMC samples from trial participants were taken at day 0 and at day 28 after the second dose. The CDR3 regions of human TCRbeta chains were analyzed by immunosequencing. The source study handled its data this way. TCRs in the repertoires were compared against a reference library of SARS-CoV-2-specific TCRs that had been generated with the MIRA antigen-specificity platform. Breadth meant the fraction of unique TCRs that were SARS-CoV-2-associated, whereas depth meant the fraction of total T cells that were SARS-CoV-2-associated. Each spike-specific TCR was assigned to its reactive spike region and to a CD4 or CD8 class using the MIRA data. Log10-transformed breadth and depth values were compared by one-way ANOVA with Sidak's multiple comparisons tests. In TCRdb, the immuneACCESS table is reduced to in-frame sequences with V and J assigned. These tables do not hold every clone; where another copy was compared, an unresolved V gene accounts for under half, and the others remain unexplained. For V, J and clone size, that table is used; D and trimming come from the DNA. In this sample the table shows just under 90,000 clones, around 90% of which occur a single time. 4.5% to 6% of the sample is taken by the ten largest.

This entry comes from a study of T cell responses to AZD1222 COVID-19 vaccine (dated by TCRdb to the early 2020s). Concerning the study at large: AZD1222 recipients given second doses at about 4 weeks or at about 12 weeks were pooled, since spike-specific TCR depth and breadth were not found to differ between the two schedules. A total of 230 or so trial participants underwent TCR sequencing, of whom some 210 received two doses of AZD1222 and 26 received two doses of the MenACWY control vaccine. Trial participants were enrolled by age into 18-55, 56-69 and 70-plus year subgroups, with 148, 28 and 57 TCR-sequenced participants respectively. The research as a whole found: Participants were mostly white British, with more females than males. The authors suggested clonal diversity may have been underestimated. After two AZD1222 doses, spike-specific TCR breadth and depth were significantly higher than at day 0 and than in MenACWY recipients. Only a handful of AZD1222 recipients were SARS-CoV-2 seropositive at baseline, limiting conclusions about previously exposed vaccinees. No day 14 peak-response samples were available, so repertoires were characterized only after the peak T cell response. The 56-69-year group was small, and its depth increase did not reach significance, likely because of low power. The whole spike protein was spanned by vaccine-associated CD4 TCRs, and dominant responses were seen in regions 160-218 and 743-854. Epitopes outside the regions mutated in the B.1.351 and B.1.1.7 variants were reportedly recognized by nearly half of the unique spike-specific TCRs.

The CDR3 goes from the cysteine to the phenylalanine over 18 residues. Only CDR3 DNA is held: 54 bases, read in frame from base 1. V gives up 4 bases and J gives up 0 bases, and the segment between their germline ends measures 19 bases. CDR1 and CDR2, looked up from the germline V gene, are SGDLS and YYNGEE. The material was peripheral blood, obtained on day 0 of AZD1222 vaccination. This receptor chain uses TRBV9 and TRBJ2-2; the D gene is perhaps TRBD2, from 7 matching bases. This sequence originates from an adult in good health. The CDR3 region reads CASSPSGGPEANTGELFF. The nucleotide sequence is given as TGTGCCAGCAGCCCCTCCGGGGGGCCGGAAGCGAACACCGGGGAGCTGTTTTTT. When the CDR3 is completed using the reference TRBV9 and TRBJ2-2 genes on either side, the full variable domain is DSGVTQTPKHLITATGQRVTLRCSPRSGDLSVYWYQQSLDQGLQFLIQYYNGEERAKGNILERFSAQQFPDLHSELNLSSLELGDSALYFCASSPSGGPEANTGELFFGEGSRLTVL.